This is a list of T cell receptor beta chains from one sample in a study of OX40 agonist ivuxolimab in advanced cancers. TCRdb's copy holds only in-frame clones and misses some; the assay was immunoSEQ multiplex PCR. The sample has 55,000 to 70,000 clones; about 85% are singletons. This sample comprised CD4+ or CD8+ T cells sorted from blood, obtained in a trial of the OX40 agonist ivuxolimab. The source of these receptors is an adult with an advanced solid tumor such as melanoma, head and neck, liver or kidney cancer. The conserved cysteine and the conserved F or W are not part of the CDR3 here. Each record gives: CDR3 length, V gene, D gene, J gene, clone size, CDR3 protein. A D gene is named only where the DNA matches it firmly. The size entry is marked missing in some rows and otherwise reads once, few, many or a size class.

>11|TRBV5-1|-|TRBJ1-5|-
ASSLAGGQPQH
>16|TRBV9|TRBD2|TRBJ2-3|-
ASSVGAGGRIGTDTQY
>11|TRBV7-9|-|TRBJ2-7|once
ASSFGTSSEQY
>11|TRBV19|-|TRBJ2-2|-
ASTQFDSVELF
>12|TRBV5-5|-|TRBJ1-5|-
ASSLFRDNQPQH
>14|TRBV7-2|-|TRBJ2-3|-
ASSLGYGPSTDTQY
>13|TRBV19|-|TRBJ2-1|few
ASSVGGSSYNEQF
>10|TRBV7-2|-|TRBJ2-7|-
ASSLGGVEQY
>11|TRBV2|-|TRBJ2-1|-
ASSLTSPNEQF
>9|TRBV7-6|-|TRBJ2-5|-
ASSSHEGQY
>13|TRBV2|TRBD1|TRBJ1-5|-
ASSEGQGGAQPQH
>16|TRBV7-6|TRBD1|TRBJ2-1|-
ASSRVSGTATTKDEQF
>14|TRBV7-2|TRBD2|TRBJ2-1|once
ASSPIAGGFDNEQF
>11|TRBV10-3|TRBD1|TRBJ2-7|-
AIRSDRGYEQY
>12|TRBV19|TRBD1|TRBJ2-7|-
ASSIGTGSYEQY
>13|TRBV11-3|TRBD1|TRBJ1-3|-
ASRPQGAEGNTIY
>12|TRBV4-1|-|TRBJ1-1|-
ASSPEVVNTEAF
>12|TRBV4-1|TRBD1|TRBJ1-5|few
ASSGGTGLQPQH
>10|TRBV28|-|TRBJ1-5|-
ASSLSDQPQH
>11|TRBV6-5|TRBD2|TRBJ2-1|-
ASSLTSFNEQF
>14|TRBV7-9|TRBD2|TRBJ2-3|-
ASSLGTSGDTDTQY
>10|TRBV30|-|TRBJ2-7|-
AWSVLHYEQY
>12|TRBV9|-|TRBJ2-7|-
ASSVVDTSYEQY
>13|TRBV4-1|-|TRBJ2-1|-
ASSQGSRGLNEQF
>12|TRBV9|-|TRBJ2-7|-
ASSVARGSTEQY
>12|TRBV18|-|TRBJ2-5|-
ASSRQTRTETQY
>13|TRBV14|-|TRBJ2-3|-
ASSQGTASTDTQY
>11|TRBV6-6|TRBD1|TRBJ1-1|-
ASSWGQGAEAF
>11|TRBV11-3|-|TRBJ2-7|-
ASSTDEPYEQY
>13|TRBV30|TRBD1|TRBJ1-6|-
AWSVGGQGNSPLH